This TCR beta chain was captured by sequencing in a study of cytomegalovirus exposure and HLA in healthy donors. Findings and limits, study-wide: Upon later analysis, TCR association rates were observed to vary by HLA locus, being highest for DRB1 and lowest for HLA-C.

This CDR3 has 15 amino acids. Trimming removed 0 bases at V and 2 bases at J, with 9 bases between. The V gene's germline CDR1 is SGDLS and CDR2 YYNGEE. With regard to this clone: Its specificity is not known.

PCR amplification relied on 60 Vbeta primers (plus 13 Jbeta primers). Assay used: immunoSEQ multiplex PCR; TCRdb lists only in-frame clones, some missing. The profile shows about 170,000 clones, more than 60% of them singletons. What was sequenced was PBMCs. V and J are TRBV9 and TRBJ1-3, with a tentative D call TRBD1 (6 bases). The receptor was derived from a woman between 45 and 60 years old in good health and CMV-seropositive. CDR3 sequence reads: CASSVEAGAGNTIYF. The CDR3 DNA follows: TGTGCCAGCAGCGTAGAGGCAGGGGCTGGAAACACCATATATTTT.